This is a list of T cell receptor beta chains from one sample in a study of blood T cells in healthy people across ages. From the 5' RACE reads, TCRdb called clonotypes with MiXCR, one entry per CDR3 protein. The table includes 550,000 to 600,000 distinct CDR3 sequences, around 48% detected once. Sequencing was carried out using blood. The receptors were gathered from a man older than 75 in good health. Both conserved end residues are part of each CDR3. Fields, in order: V gene, J gene, clone size, D gene, CDR3 DNA, CDR3 protein. D genes are given only for firm matches. The size of a clone is reported for some rows only, either as once, few or many, or as a class for expanded clones.

TRBV20-1	TRBJ2-1	few	.	TGCAGTGCTAGATTGGGCGCGGTCGATGAGCAGTTCTTC	CSARLGAVDEQFF
TRBV29-1	TRBJ2-7	.	.	TGCAGCGTTGAAACGGCAGGGTACGAGCAGTACTTC	CSVETAGYEQYF
TRBV6-6	TRBJ2-6	.	.	TGTGCCAGCAGGGAGACTGGACAGATCGGCGGGGCCAACGTCCTGACTTTC	CASRETGQIGGANVLTF
TRBV6-2/TRBV6-3	TRBJ2-5	.	TRBD2	TGTGCCAGCCGTTTAACTAGCGGGGGCCAAGAGACCCAGTACTTC	CASRLTSGGQETQYF
TRBV4-2	TRBJ2-3	few	.	TGTGCCAGCAGCCAGGGGGACACTACCATCACAGATACGCAGTATTTT	CASSQGDTTITDTQYF
TRBV24-1	TRBJ1-2	.	.	TGTGCCACCAGTGACGCGGCTTCGCGCTACACCTTC	CATSDAASRYTF
TRBV15	TRBJ2-1	few	TRBD2	TGTGCCACCAGCAGAGATCGAACTAGCGGGGTCTATGAGCAGTTCTTC	CATSRDRTSGVYEQFF
TRBV20-1	TRBJ2-7	.	TRBD2	TGCAGTGCTAGAACTACTAGCGGGCCTAAGCGCGAGCAGTACTTC	CSARTTSGPKREQYF
TRBV7-9	TRBJ1-4	.	TRBD1	TGTGCCAGCAGCCCTGGACAGGGTCTACATGAAAAACTGTTTTTT	CASSPGQGLHEKLFF
TRBV5-1	TRBJ2-7	.	TRBD1	TGCGCCAGCAGCTTGGAACAGGGGATAACCCACGAGCAGTACTTC	CASSLEQGITHEQYF
TRBV20-1	TRBJ2-1	.	TRBD1	TGCAGTGCTAGAACATCGACAGGGGCGCGGAATGAGCAGTTCTTC	CSARTSTGARNEQFF
TRBV9	TRBJ2-4	.	TRBD2	TGTGCCAGCAGCGTAGAAAGGACTAGCCTGACCTTTGTCAAAAACATTCAGTACTTC	CASSVERTSLTFVKNIQYF
TRBV12-3/TRBV12-4	TRBJ1-2	few	.	TGTGCCAGCAGTTGGGGGAGCTATGGCTACACCTTC	CASSWGSYGYTF
TRBV15	TRBJ1-2	.	.	TGTGCCACCAGCAGTACCGGGTACGGCTACACCTTC	CATSSTGYGYTF
TRBV20-1	TRBJ2-7	.	.	TGCAGTGCTCTGTTTGCCTACGAGCAGTACTTC	CSALFAYEQYF
TRBV20-1	TRBJ2-3	.	.	TGCAGTGCCCGATCCGGACAGCACGGGGATACGCAGTATTTT	CSARSGQHGDTQYF